These 30 T cell receptor beta chains came from one sample sequenced in a study of cytomegalovirus exposure and HLA in healthy donors (dated by TCRdb to 2016 to 2017). Receptor libraries were prepared by the immunoSEQ multiplex PCR assay. For the multiplex PCR, a mixture combining 60 forward primers for TCR Vbeta segments and 13 reverse primers for TCR Jbeta segments was used. Held by TCRdb, this immuneACCESS table contains in-frame sequences only and omits some clones. Under half of the omission traces to an unresolved V gene where checked; the cause of the rest is unknown. This sample lists fewer than 130,000 clones; approximately 83% were detected once. The ten largest account for about 1.7% of the sample. Sequenced material: PBMCs. These receptors were obtained from a middle-aged man in good health and CMV-seronegative.

This chain links TRBV18 with TRBJ2-5, with unresolved D. The CDR3 has 15 residues. Trimming took 4 bases from V and 0 from J, leaving 12 bases between them. Germline CDR1 and CDR2: KGHSH and LQKENI. The CDR3 region has the DNA TGTGCCAGCTCACAAAGAACTGTGAACCAAGAGACCCAGTACTTC. Translation gives CASSQRTVNQETQYF.

To note about this clone: Other DNA sequences of this sample code for an identical CDR3. The chain combines TRBV6-5 with TRBJ2-7, with no clear D. This CDR3 spans 12 amino acids. Between the trimmed V and J ends, which lost 0 bases and 7 bases, there was a span of 7 bases. Germline CDR1 reads MNHEY; CDR2 reads SVGAGI. CDR3 in DNA: TGTGCCAGCAGTTACTCGACTGGGGAGCAGTACTTC. It encodes CASSYSTGEQYF.

The rearrangement joins TRBV2 to TRBJ2-1; TRBD1 matches at 8 bases. The CDR3 consists of 17 residues. Germline V gene data show CDR1 as SNHLY and CDR2 as FYNNEI. The junction had 13 bases not matched to a gene; V was cut back by 3 bases and J by 6 bases. CDR3 sequence reads: CASSDRGPAAPLNEQFF. The DNA of the CDR3 is TGTGCCAGCAGTGACAGGGGGCCTGCCGCTCCGCTCAATGAGCAGTTCTTC.

V and J are TRBV18 and TRBJ2-1; no definite D call. Trimming removed 3 bases from V and 15 bases from J, with 12 bases in between. The CDR3 has 11 residues. Germline V gives CDR1 KGHSH, CDR2 LQKENI. The CDR3 loop is CASSPEKSLFF. CDR3 in DNA: TGTGCCAGCTCACCCGAAAAGAGTCTGTTCTTC.

In nucleotides, the CDR3 is TGTGCCAGCAGCTCCTGGACTGGACAGGGAGAAAACGAGCAGTACTTC. This codes for CASSSWTGQGENEQYF. This rearrangement joins TRBV5-6 to TRBJ2-7; 8 nucleotides agree with TRBD1. V trimming: 3 bases; J trimming: 5 bases; junction bases outside the gene matches: 13. Germline-derived CDR1 and CDR2 are SGHDT and YYEEEE. CDR3 length equals 16 residues. Supplemented by reference TRBV5-6 and TRBJ2-7, the full variable domain reads DAGVTQSPTHLIKTRGQQVTLRCSPKSGHDTVSWYQQALGQGPQFIFQYYEEEERQRGNFPDRFSGHQFPNYSSELNVNALLLGDSALYLCASSSWTGQGENEQYFGPGTRLTVT.

V and J are TRBV2 and TRBJ2-5; TRBD2 is a possible D gene (6 bases). The J call is in doubt because the DNA end fits TRBJ2-7 better. Germline loops: CDR1 SNHLY, CDR2 FYNNEI. This CDR3 is 14 amino acids long. Written as DNA, the CDR3 is TGTGCCAGCAGTGAGACTAGAAGCGCCAACGAGCAGTACTTC. Amino acid sequence: CASSETRSANEQYF.

The V and J genes are TRBV6-7 and TRBJ1-1; 8 nucleotides agree with TRBD1. TRBV6-7 is identified as an open reading frame with a role that is uncertain. Unmatched junction bases numbered 12, after V lost 5 bases and J lost 10 bases. This CDR3 has 14 residues. The CDR3 DNA reads as TGTGCCAGCAGTCCGGACAGGGACCACGTAGGAGCTTTCTTT. Protein sequence: CASSPDRDHVGAFF.

The rearrangement joins TRBV29-1 to TRBJ2-1; TRBD2 matches at 7 bases. V gave up 3 bases and J gave up 4 bases; unmatched junction bases: 6. Germline assignment: CDR1 SQVTM and CDR2 ANQGSEA. The CDR3 has 14 residues. CDR3 coding DNA: TGCAGCGTTGATCCAGCGGGGTTATACAATGAGCAGTTCTTC. Translating it yields CSVDPAGLYNEQFF.

The J gene is TRBJ2-5, the V gene TRBV5-1, with D perhaps TRBD1 (6 bases). Per germline, CDR1 SGHRS and CDR2 YFSETQ. The ends were cut back, 4 bases at V and 1 base at J, with 14 bases in the middle. The CDR3 length is 15 residues. Written as DNA, the CDR3 is TGCGCCAGCAGCATGACCGGGACAAGCCAAGAGACCCAGTACTTC. Its translation: CASSMTGTSQETQYF.

This chain joins TRBV28 and TRBJ1-2; the D is unclear. This CDR3 spans 12 amino acids. Germline V gives CDR1 MDHEN, CDR2 SYDVKM. V was pared by 7 bases and J by 6 bases, with 12 bases between. CDR3: CASISGSNGYTF. The CDR3, as DNA: TGTGCCAGCATCTCGGGGTCTAATGGCTACACCTTC.

In this sample, this clone turned up once. The chain carries TRBV29-1 and TRBJ1-2, with 8 bases that match TRBD1. V dropped 7 bases and J dropped 4; count of bases not matched to a gene: 5. The CDR3 consists of 12 residues. Germline CDR1 SQVTM, CDR2 ANQGSEA. CDR3 in DNA: TGCAGCGCCCTGGACAGGGTCTATGGCTACACCTTC. This encodes CSALDRVYGYTF.

The count of this clone is one. V gene TRBV7-9 combines with J gene TRBJ2-5; 9 bases fit TRBD2. The CDR3 has 16 amino acids. Germline V gives CDR1 SEHNR, CDR2 FQNEAQ (reference sequence). The V segment lost 1 base and the J segment 3 bases; nucleotides outside the gene matches: 6. Here the CDR3 DNA reads TGTGCCAGCAGCTTAGAGGCGGGGGGGCCGGAAGAGACCCAGTACTTC. Protein: CASSLEAGGPEETQYF.

The chain combines TRBV4-3 with TRBJ1-6; 9 bases are shared with TRBD1. V was clipped by 4 bases and J by 5 bases; unmatched bases: 9. In germline, CDR1 is LGHNA, CDR2 YSLEER. The CDR3 consists of 17 residues. The CDR3 nucleotides are TGCGCCAGCAGCCTTACAGGGGGCAAGAACGATAATTCACCCCTCCACTTT. As protein: CASSLTGGKNDNSPLHF.

This chain joins TRBV7-2 and TRBJ1-1; D unresolved. Germline assignment: CDR1 SGHTA and CDR2 FQGNSA. CDR3 length: 13 amino acids. V was clipped by 3 bases and J by 1 base, with 6 bases between them. In DNA form, the CDR3 reads TGTGCCAGCAGCTTTCAAGCGAACACTGAAGCTTTCTTT. This sequence encodes CASSFQANTEAFF.

CDR3 in amino acids: CASSLAHRDTHQPQHF. CDR3 nucleotides: TGTGCCAGCAGCTTAGCCCACCGGGACACGCATCAGCCCCAGCATTTT. The V and J genes are TRBV7-8 and TRBJ1-5, with D maybe TRBD1 (6 bases). Germline CDR1 SGHVS, CDR2 FQNEAQ. The CDR3 is made up of 16 amino acids. V dropped 0 bases and J dropped 5 bases, with 14 bases sitting between them.

The rearrangement uses TRBV2 and TRBJ1-5; tentative D call: TRBD1 (6 bases). With 4 bases removed from V and 6 bases from J, the gap between germline ends came to 13 bases. CDR3 length: 14 residues. Germline-derived CDR1 and CDR2 are SNHLY and FYNNEI. The CDR3 nucleotides are TGTGCCAGCAGTGGTTCCCGAGGGGGTCAGCCCCAGCATTTT. Its translation: CASSGSRGGQPQHF. Variable domain in full (rest from reference TRBV2 and TRBJ1-5): EPEVTQTPSHQVTQMGQEVILRCVPISNHLYFYWYRQILGQKVEFLVSFYNNEISEKSEIFDDQFSVERPDGSNFTLKIRSTKLEDSAMYFCASSGSRGGQPQHFGDGTRLSIL.

The rearrangement uses TRBV15 and TRBJ1-2, with D maybe TRBD1 (5 bases). The CDR3 loop spans 14 amino acids. V lost 0 bases, J lost 2 bases, and 7 bases lay in between. In germline, CDR1 is LNHNV, CDR2 YYDKDF (reference sequence). CDR3: CATSRDPGNYGYTF. CDR3 sequence (DNA): TGTGCCACCAGCAGAGACCCAGGGAACTATGGCTACACCTTC.

This chain uses TRBV5-1 with TRBJ1-4; perhaps TRBD1 as D (6 bases). Between the trimmed V and J ends, which lost 0 bases and 3 bases, there was a span of 12 bases. CDR1 and CDR2 from the germline V gene are SGHRS and YFSETQ. The CDR3 extends over 16 amino acids. The CDR3 nucleotides are TGCGCCAGCAGCTTGGAGGGGGTTCCGGCTAATGAAAAACTGTTTTTT. It specifies CASSLEGVPANEKLFF.

Concerning this clone: This CDR3 is also generated by other DNA sequences in the sample. This chain joins TRBV7-9 and TRBJ2-2, with TRBD1 matching 8 bases. This CDR3 spans 16 amino acids. V shed 5 bases, J shed 5 bases, and the junction held 10 bases outside the gene matches. The germline V gene has CDR1 SEHNR and CDR2 FQNEAQ (reference sequence). The CDR3 sequence: CASSASGTGHTGELFF. CDR3 DNA sequence: TGTGCCAGCAGCGCTTCCGGGACAGGACATACCGGGGAGCTGTTTTTT.

The chain links TRBV6-5 to TRBJ1-6; the match to TRBD1 covers 7 bases. Per germline, CDR1 MNHEY and CDR2 SVGAGI. The CDR3 runs 15 residues. V shed 3 bases and J 9 bases; nucleotides not matched to a gene: 8. CDR3 loop: CASSYRDSGSSPLHF. The CDR3 DNA sequence: TGTGCCAGCAGTTATCGGGACAGCGGTTCTTCACCCCTCCACTTT.

This clone occurred a few times. V gene TRBV2 combines with J gene TRBJ1-2; D not certain. The V gene lost 3 bases and the J gene lost 5 bases, with 10 bases spanning the gap. Looked up from germline, CDR1 is SNHLY and CDR2 is FYNNEI. This CDR3 contains 13 residues. Written as DNA, the CDR3 is TGTGCCAGCAGTGAGGCAGGACTGTATGGCTACACCTTC. As protein: CASSEAGLYGYTF.

The chain recombines TRBV7-2 with TRBJ1-1, with 12 nucleotides matching TRBD1. This CDR3 region has 12 residues. CDR1 SGHTA and CDR2 FQGNSA come from the germline V gene. The V segment lost 5 bases and the J segment 11 bases; nucleotides outside the gene matches: 3. The CDR3 region is CASSRDRGPAFF. In DNA form, the CDR3 reads TGTGCCAGCAGCCGGGACAGGGGGCCGGCTTTCTTT.

This clone was seen only once. This chain links TRBV25-1 with TRBJ1-6, with TRBD1 identical over 7 bases. This CDR3 contains 14 residues. Unmatched junction bases numbered 6, after V lost 4 bases and J lost 9 bases. Germline assignment: CDR1 MGHDK and CDR2 SYGVNS. The CDR3 reads CASSVMTGLSPLHF. The CDR3 DNA is TGTGCCAGCAGTGTCATGACAGGGCTTTCACCCCTCCACTTT.

The rearrangement links TRBV14 to TRBJ1-5; no definite D call. Germline CDR1 and CDR2: SGHDN and FVKESK. The CDR3 is 19 residues long. Trimming removed 3 bases at V and 0 bases at J, with 21 bases between. CDR3 sequence: CASSQHDDRSIYSNQPQHF. As DNA, the CDR3 is TGTGCCAGCAGCCAGCACGATGATAGGAGCATCTATAGCAATCAGCCCCAGCATTTT.

This chain links TRBV5-1 with TRBJ2-2; 9 bases agree with TRBD1. J was trimmed by 5 bases and V by 7 bases; bases with no gene match: 12. CDR1 SGHRS and CDR2 YFSETQ come from the germline V gene. This CDR3 contains 16 residues. The CDR3 loop reads CASCRDRARSTGELFF. DNA of the CDR3: TGCGCCAGCTGCCGGGACAGGGCAAGAAGTACCGGGGAGCTGTTTTTT.

The V call is TRBV19, the J call TRBJ1-5, with a possible D match to TRBD1 (6 bases). V was cut by 1 base and J by 5 bases, with 9 bases left in between. The CDR3 length is 14 residues. The germline CDR1 and CDR2 sequences are LNHDA and SQIVND (reference sequence). CDR3 sequence reads: CASSIGGGYQPQHF. CDR3 bases: TGTGCCAGTAGTATAGGGGGGGGCTATCAGCCCCAGCATTTT.

CDR3 in amino acids: CASSLNRGNTIYF. DNA for the CDR3: TGTGCCAGCAGCTTAAACAGAGGAAACACCATATATTTT. V gene TRBV7-8 combines with J gene TRBJ1-3, with D hard to call. Germline values: CDR1 SGHVS, CDR2 FQNEAQ. The V gene lost 2 bases and the J gene lost 4 bases, with 6 bases spanning the gap. The CDR3 runs to 13 residues.

Only one count was recorded for this clone. The J gene is TRBJ2-3, the V gene TRBV28; 8 bases are a match to TRBD2. CDR1 MDHEN and CDR2 SYDVKM come from the germline V gene. CDR3 length: 13 residues. Losses at the gene ends were 7 bases for V and 4 bases for J; bases not matched to a gene: 4. The CDR3 loop reads CASTSAGADTQYF. DNA for the CDR3: TGTGCCAGCACCTCAGCGGGGGCAGATACGCAGTATTTT.

The genes are TRBV5-1 and TRBJ1-4, with D unclear. Per germline, CDR1 SGHRS and CDR2 YFSETQ. Deletions cut 1 base from V and 8 bases from J, with 12 bases between. This CDR3 is built from 14 residues. Written as DNA, the CDR3 is TGCGCCAGCAGCTTGTCCCCGACGGAGGAAAAACTGTTTTTT. Its protein product is CASSLSPTEEKLFF.

This chain joins TRBV19 and TRBJ2-1, with 8 bases identical to TRBD1. CDR1 and CDR2 (germline): LNHDA, SQIVND (reference sequence). The CDR3 spans 13 residues. V was clipped by 7 bases and J by 5 bases; unmatched bases: 4. The CDR3 DNA is TGTGCCAGTAAGACAGGGGCAAACAATGAGCAGTTCTTC. It specifies CASKTGANNEQFF.